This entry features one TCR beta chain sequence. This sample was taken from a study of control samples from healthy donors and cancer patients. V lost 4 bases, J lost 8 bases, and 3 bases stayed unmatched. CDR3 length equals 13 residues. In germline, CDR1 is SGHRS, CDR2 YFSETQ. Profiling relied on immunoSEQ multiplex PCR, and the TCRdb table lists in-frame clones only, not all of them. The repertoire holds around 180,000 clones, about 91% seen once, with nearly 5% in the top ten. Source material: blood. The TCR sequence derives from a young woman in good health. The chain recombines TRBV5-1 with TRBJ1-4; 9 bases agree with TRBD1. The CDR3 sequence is CASSPGQGEKLFF. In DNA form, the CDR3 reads TGCGCCAGCAGCCCTGGACAGGGGGAAAAACTGTTTTTT. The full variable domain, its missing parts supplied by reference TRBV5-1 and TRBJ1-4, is KAGVTQTPRYLIKTRGQQVTLSCSPISGHRSVSWYQQTPGQGLQFLFEYFSETQRNKGNFPGRFSGRQFSNSRSEMNVSTLELGDSALYLCASSPGQGEKLFFGSGTQLSVL.